Included here is one TCR beta chain sequence, with context. This sample is part of a study of blood T cell repertoires in COVID-19. Germline V gene data show CDR1 as MNHNY and CDR2 as SVGAGI (reference sequence). The CDR3 extends over 15 amino acids. Trimming took 6 bases from V and 1 from J, leaving 15 bases between them. Produced via immunoSEQ multiplex PCR; TCRdb's table is partial and in-frame only. The sample lists about 480,000 clones; over 75% were seen once. The sequenced sample consisted of PBMCs or T cells enriched from blood (not recorded which). The chain carries TRBV6-6 and TRBJ1-1, with a tentative D call TRBD1 (6 bases). The source of this sequence is a woman in her thirties or forties who had recovered from COVID-19. This chain's CDR3 is CASSPLQGGNTEAFF. CDR3 coding DNA: TGTGCCAGCAGCCCTCTACAAGGGGGGAACACTGAAGCTTTCTTT.